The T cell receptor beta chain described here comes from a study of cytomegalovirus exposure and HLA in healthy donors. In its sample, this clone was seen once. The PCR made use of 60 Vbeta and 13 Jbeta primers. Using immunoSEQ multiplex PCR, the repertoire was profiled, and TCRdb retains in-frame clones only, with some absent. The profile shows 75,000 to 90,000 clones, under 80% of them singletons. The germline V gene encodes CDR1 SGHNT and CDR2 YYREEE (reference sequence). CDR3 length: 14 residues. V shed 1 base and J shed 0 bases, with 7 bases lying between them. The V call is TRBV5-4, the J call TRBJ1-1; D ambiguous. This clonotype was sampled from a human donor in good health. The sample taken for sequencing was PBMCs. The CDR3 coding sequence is TGTGCCAGCAGCTTGTGGCAGATGAACACTGAAGCTTTCTTT. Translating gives CASSLWQMNTEAFF.